This T cell receptor (beta chain) was captured by sequencing in a study of cytomegalovirus exposure and HLA in healthy donors. Study observations and caveats: The finding came from a later analysis; first-cohort TCR clusters tended to co-occur in the 110 or so validation repertoires.

Generated by immunoSEQ multiplex PCR, the TCRdb table keeps only in-frame clones and is missing some. The repertoire holds some 170,000 clones, with around nine tenths as singletons. Points on this clone: Its specificity is not known.

This CDR3 is built from 16 residues. V gave up 3 bases and J gave up 3 bases; unmatched junction bases: 9. Germline V CDR1 and CDR2: SGDLS, YYNGEE. This TCR was sampled from a man younger than 30 in good health and CMV-seropositive. This rearrangement joins TRBV9 to TRBJ2-7; 10 bases are a match to TRBD1. The sample consisted of PBMCs. CDR3 in amino acids: CASSAIGGTGVYEQYF. The CDR3 DNA sequence: TGTGCCAGCAGCGCCATAGGGGGGACAGGGGTCTACGAGCAGTACTTC.